This T cell receptor beta chain was identified during a study of blood T cell repertoires in COVID-19. In the study overall: Some COVID-19 samples were acute and others convalescent; all came from the United States, Italy and Spain. PBMCs, B-cell-depleted T cells, or T cells provided the cDNA or gDNA that made up the material.

This clone was seen a single time. Study processing details: Scientists estimated how many nucleated cells there were by amplifying reference gene primers. Produced via immunoSEQ multiplex PCR; TCRdb's table is partial and in-frame only. V and J calls and clone size come straight from that table; D and trimming were deduced from the DNA. The data show 450,000 to 500,000 clones, 75% to 90% seen once. The CDR3 runs 14 residues. Germline CDR1 is MNHNY and CDR2 is SVGAGI (reference sequence). V gave up 4 bases and J gave up 5 bases, with 14 bases separating them. The receptor's source is a human donor in a cohort sampled during active COVID-19. This chain joins TRBV6-6 and TRBJ1-1; weak D call: TRBD1 (5 bases). Input material: peripheral blood. Here the CDR3 reads CASSSGEKRTEAFF. Here the CDR3 DNA reads TGTGCCAGCAGTTCGGGGGAGAAAAGGACTGAAGCTTTCTTT.